The clone carrying this TCR beta chain showed up just a few times. Trimming cost V 6 bases and J 3 bases, with 18 bases left between them. Germline CDR1 and CDR2: SGHRS and YFSETQ. The CDR3 totals 15 residues. Each CDR3 protein is one row after TCRdb ran MiXCR on the RT-PCR reads. The sample lists 45,000 to 65,000 distinct CDR3 sequences, 13% occurring once. This record comes from a study of patients and donors after allogeneic stem cell transplantation. Material: blood, either unsorted or a sorted T cell fraction (not recorded which). The clonotype was recovered from a human donor who was either an allogeneic HSCT recipient or a stem cell or donor lymphocyte infusion donor (not recorded which). It is not recorded whose cells these are; they may come from a transplant donor. This chain uses TRBV5-1 with TRBJ1-2, with D uncertain. CDR3 DNA sequence: TGCGCCAGCAATGAGAGGGCAGGCCTTGACTATGGCTACACCTTC. Its protein is CASNERAGLDYGYTF. The entire variable domain, with the rest obtained from reference TRBV5-1 and TRBJ1-2, is as follows: KAGVTQTPRYLIKTRGQQVTLSCSPISGHRSVSWYQQTPGQGLQFLFEYFSETQRNKGNFPGRFSGRQFSNSRSEMNVSTLELGDSALYLCASNERAGLDYGYTFGSGTRLTVV.